A selection of T cell receptor beta chains follows, all from one sample in a study of chemoradiotherapy in HPV16-positive cancers. The protocol was immunoSEQ multiplex PCR, while the TCRdb copy is restricted to in-frame clones and leaves out a portion. Here the sample spans 20,000 to 25,000 clones, 87% being singletons. The material sequenced was blood, taken from a patient who underwent chemoradiotherapy. All receptors derive from a human donor with HPV-associated anogenital cancer. CDR3s include the opening cysteine and the closing phenylalanine or tryptophan. The order of the fields is D gene, V gene, clone size, J gene, CDR3 protein, CDR3 DNA. D genes are given only for firm matches. Size is omitted from some rows. Given values are once, few, many or a class for expanded clones.

.,TRBV7-2,.,TRBJ1-6,CASSPTAYNSPLHF,TGTGCCAGCAGCCCCACAGCGTATAATTCACCCCTCCACTTT
.,TRBV5-1,.,TRBJ2-2,CASSTGQNTGELFF,TGCGCCAGCAGCACGGGACAAAACACCGGGGAGCTGTTTTTT
.,TRBV7-9,few,TRBJ1-1,CASSLAKGRGNTEAFF,TGTGCCAGCAGCTTAGCGAAGGGGCGGGGGAACACTGAAGCTTTCTTT
.,TRBV19,.,TRBJ1-5,CASSIRGSNQPQHF,TGTGCCAGTAGTATCAGGGGTAGCAATCAGCCCCAGCATTTT
.,TRBV5-4,.,TRBJ2-4,CASSHTGTIGLAKNIQYF,TGTGCCAGCAGCCATACTGGGACCATAGGCCTAGCCAAAAACATTCAGTACTTC
.,TRBV5-1,.,TRBJ1-2,CASSLAGPAETSHGYTF,TGCGCCAGCAGCTTGGCCGGGCCAGCCGAGACATCACATGGCTACACCTTC
.,TRBV2,.,TRBJ2-1,CASRGEFDEQFF,TGTGCCAGCAGGGGGGAGTTCGATGAGCAGTTCTTC
.,TRBV19,once,TRBJ2-7,CASSEQQGTHEQYF,TGTGCCAGTAGTGAGCAACAGGGAACCCACGAGCAGTACTTC
TRBD1,TRBV10-3,.,TRBJ2-7,CATEQGARYEQYF,TGTGCCACTGAACAGGGGGCGCGGTACGAGCAGTACTTC
.,TRBV5-6,.,TRBJ2-7,CASSDDFPTYEQYF,TGTGCCAGCAGCGACGACTTTCCCACCTACGAGCAGTACTTC
TRBD1,TRBV6-5,few,TRBJ1-2,CASSGLNRGRGGYTF,TGTGCCAGCAGTGGACTAAACAGGGGGCGCGGTGGCTACACCTTC
.,TRBV7-8,.,TRBJ2-5,CASSLGQQETQYF,TGTGCCAGCAGCTTAGGACAGCAAGAGACCCAGTACTTC
TRBD1,TRBV18,few,TRBJ1-5,CASSPTARGNQPQHF,TGTGCCAGCTCACCGACGGCCAGGGGGAATCAGCCCCAGCATTTT
TRBD1,TRBV7-9,once,TRBJ1-1,CASSLRGTGAMNTEAFF,TGTGCCAGCAGCTTACGTGGGACAGGGGCGATGAACACTGAAGCTTTCTTT
TRBD1,TRBV7-2,few,TRBJ2-1,CASSPLTGGNEQFF,TGTGCCAGCAGCCCGCTGACAGGGGGCAATGAGCAGTTCTTC
.,TRBV5-1,.,TRBJ2-3,CASFTGAPGDTQYF,TGCGCCAGCTTCACGGGGGCCCCGGGAGATACGCAGTATTTT
TRBD1,TRBV27,.,TRBJ1-2,CASSPRQDRVEIYGYTF,TGTGCCAGCAGTCCCAGACAGGACAGGGTCGAGATCTATGGCTACACCTTC
.,TRBV9,.,TRBJ2-1,CASSVFSGSYNEQFF,TGTGCCAGCAGCGTGTTTTCGGGAAGTTACAATGAGCAGTTCTTC
.,TRBV5-1,.,TRBJ2-7,CASSLGGMAEQYF,TGCGCCAGCAGCCTGGGGGGTATGGCCGAGCAGTACTTC
TRBD2,TRBV2,.,TRBJ2-1,CASSGTSQVPEQFF,TGTGCCAGCAGTGGGACTAGCCAAGTTCCCGAGCAGTTCTTC
TRBD1,TRBV14,.,TRBJ1-6,CASSPPGQGLSNSPLHF,TGTGCCAGCAGCCCGCCGGGACAGGGGTTAAGTAATTCACCCCTCCACTTT
.,TRBV7-9,.,TRBJ1-4,CASSQLSGIQLFF,TGTGCCAGCAGCCAGCTCTCGGGGATCCAACTGTTTTTT
.,TRBV9,.,TRBJ2-5,CASSPRGQVGTQYF,TGTGCCAGCAGCCCTCGCGGCCAGGTCGGGACCCAGTACTTC
TRBD2,TRBV9,.,TRBJ2-4,CASSETSGRVGNIQYF,TGTGCCAGCAGCGAGACTAGCGGGAGAGTCGGAAACATTCAGTACTTC
.,TRBV28,.,TRBJ2-5,CASSPDSKTQYF,TGTGCCAGCAGTCCCGACTCAAAGACCCAGTACTTC
TRBD1,TRBV19,.,TRBJ2-7,CASSSTGNNYEQYF,TGTGCCAGTAGCTCGACAGGGAACAACTACGAGCAGTACTTC
.,TRBV6-4,.,TRBJ2-2,CASRENTGELFF,TGTGCCAGCAGGGAAAACACCGGGGAGCTGTTTTTT
TRBD2,TRBV9,.,TRBJ2-3,CASSVVTSGADTQYF,TGTGCCAGCAGCGTAGTGACTAGCGGGGCAGATACGCAGTATTTT
.,TRBV7-2,.,TRBJ2-7,CASSYDPSGLKQYF,TGTGCCAGCAGCTACGACCCCTCCGGGTTGAAGCAGTACTTC
TRBD1,TRBV6-5,.,TRBJ1-1,CASSLGQGGTEAFF,TGTGCCAGCAGTTTGGGACAGGGCGGGACTGAAGCTTTCTTT
.,TRBV5-6,.,TRBJ1-6,CASSFSRHYNSPLHF,TGTGCCAGCAGCTTCTCCCGGCACTATAATTCACCCCTCCACTTT